Below, 8 T cell receptor beta chains from the same sample are listed, as sequenced in a study of regulatory T cells in long-lasting Graves disease. Time point denoted: newly diagnosed GD, antithyroid drugs for less than 3 months. After RNA was extracted from PBMCs, the TCR library was made from it. With iRepertoire HTBI primers and Arm-PCR of CDR3 regions, TCR beta libraries were built. TCRdb itself ran the multiplex PCR reads through MiXCR, one entry per CDR3 protein. The data contain about 520,000 distinct CDR3 sequences, around 11% of them seen just once; the ten biggest clones take up 8.9%. This sample was also put to use in a study of T cells in Graves' hyperthyroidism and ophthalmopathy.

The starting material was peripheral blood mononuclear cells (PBMCs), obtained at new diagnosis, from a patient treated with antithyroid drugs. The receptors shown here come from a woman aged 25-40 years with Graves disease.

The table lists this clonotype with many counts. The chain recombines TRBV29-1 with TRBJ2-1, with 7 bases aligning to TRBD2. The CDR3 loop spans 15 amino acids. The germline gives CDR1 SQVTM, CDR2 ANQGSEA. The junction had 3 bases not matched to a gene; V was cut back by 1 base and J by 0 bases. In nucleotides, the CDR3 is TGCAGCGTTGAAGGGCGGGAGAGCTCCTACAATGAGCAGTTCTTC. This sequence encodes CSVEGRESSYNEQFF.

In this sample, this clonotype turned up many times. The chain recombines TRBV15 with TRBJ2-3; perhaps TRBD2 as D (6 bases). This CDR3 comprises 17 residues. Germline CDR1 LNHNV, CDR2 YYDKDF (reference sequence). Trimming took off 0 bases at V and 1 base at J, with 14 bases between the two ends. The CDR3 sequence: CATSRDHALAGTDTQYF. The CDR3 bases are TGTGCCACCAGCAGAGATCATGCACTAGCCGGCACAGATACGCAGTATTTT.

This clonotype was observed at least ten times. The junction differs from germline at one of its ends, possibly a read error. The chain joins TRBV11-2 to TRBJ2-1; the D gene is possibly TRBD2 (5 bases). CDR1 SGHAT and CDR2 FQNNGV come from the germline V gene. This CDR3 spans 17 amino acids. The CDR3 is CASSFKQVYPTINEQSF. The CDR3 DNA sequence: TGTGCCAGCAGCTTCAAGCAGGTCTACCCGACTATCAATGAGCAGTCCTTC.

This clonotype was detected many times. The gene calls are TRBV5-1 and TRBJ1-1; perhaps TRBD1 as D (6 bases). Germline lookup yields CDR1 SGHRS and CDR2 YFSETQ. V was shortened by 4 bases and J by 3 bases, with 13 bases between the two germline ends. The CDR3 totals 14 residues. The CDR3: CASSLDSRDTEAFF. CDR3 bases: TGCGCCAGCAGCCTGGACAGCCGAGACACTGAAGCTTTCTTT.

This clonotype was counted only a few times. The genes are TRBV18 and TRBJ1-2; D not resolved. V was clipped by 3 bases and J by 2 bases, with 7 bases between them. The CDR3 spans 13 residues. Germline V gives CDR1 KGHSH, CDR2 LQKENI. The CDR3: CASSPGNNYGYTF. The CDR3 DNA sequence: TGTGCCAGCTCACCGGGAAACAACTATGGCTACACCTTC. Full variable domain (missing parts from reference TRBV18 and TRBJ1-2): NAGVMQNPRHLVRRRGQEARLRCSPMKGHSHVYWYRQLPEEGLKFMVYLQKENIIDESGMPKERFSAEFPKEGPSILRIQQVVRGDSAAYFCASSPGNNYGYTFGSGTRLTVV.

This clonotype was picked up a small number of times. This chain joins TRBV4-1 and TRBJ2-2; no clear D. The V end was cut by 1 base, the J end by 0 bases, with 6 bases between. The CDR3 contains 15 residues. Germline V gene lookup returns CDR1 MGHRA and CDR2 YSYEKL. CDR3 region: CASSQAFANTGELFF. The DNA for the CDR3 is TGCGCCAGCAGCCAAGCTTTCGCGAACACCGGGGAGCTGTTTTTT.

This clonotype was seen at least ten times. CDR3 nucleotide sequence: TGTGCCAGCAGCTTAGGGTGGGTAGCGGAACCTTACAATGAGCAGTTCTTC. It is translated as CASSLGWVAEPYNEQFF. The chain has TRBV11-2 and TRBJ2-1, with D perhaps matching TRBD2 (6 bases). The germline gives CDR1 SGHAT, CDR2 FQNNGV. V shed 1 base and J shed 4 bases, with 17 bases lying between them. CDR3 length: 17 amino acids. Combining the CDR3 with reference TRBV11-2 and TRBJ2-1 gives the whole variable domain EAGVAQSPRYKIIEKRQSVAFWCNPISGHATLYWYQQILGQGPKLLIQFQNNGVVDDSQLPKDRFSAERLKGVDSTLKIQPAKLEDSAVYLCASSLGWVAEPYNEQFFGPGTRLTVL.

The sample holds many counts of this clonotype. This sequence joins TRBV20-1 and TRBJ2-7; 9 bases line up with TRBD2. V lost 0 bases and J lost 5; bases outside the gene matches: 8. Germline-derived CDR1 and CDR2 are DFQATT and SNEGSKA (reference sequence). The CDR3 runs to 15 residues. The CDR3 sequence is CSARDQASGTHEQYF. As DNA, the CDR3 is TGCAGTGCTAGAGATCAGGCTAGCGGGACCCACGAGCAGTACTTC.